Below, 2 T cell receptor beta chains from the same sample are listed, as sequenced in a study of early T cells in non-severe SARS-CoV-2 infection. Each CDR3 protein is one row after TCRdb ran MiXCR on the 5' RACE reads. The data contain about 110,000 distinct CDR3 sequences, over 10% of them singletons. The sample comprised whole blood. The receptors stem from an adult who was a healthcare worker with PCR-confirmed SARS-CoV-2 infection or an uninfected control (not recorded which).

This clonotype was counted only a few times. This chain links TRBV3-1 with TRBJ2-1; 7 positions agree with TRBD1. This CDR3 contains 18 residues. Germline assignment: CDR1 LGHDT and CDR2 YNNKEL (reference sequence). V was pared by 0 bases and J by 3 bases, with 11 bases of the junction left unmatched. The CDR3 is CASSQDLGRGQIYNEQFF. In DNA form, the CDR3 reads TGTGCCAGCAGCCAAGATCTTGGTAGGGGACAGATCTACAATGAGCAGTTCTTC.

The chain links TRBV4-1 to TRBJ1-1; no definite D call. The CDR3 has 13 residues. The germline gives CDR1 MGHRA, CDR2 YSYEKL. The V end lost 3 bases, the J end lost 10 bases, and 15 bases lay between the germline ends. As DNA, the CDR3 is TGCGCCAGCAGCCAGCCCGGATTACCTGGAGCTTTCTTT. Residues: CASSQPGLPGAFF.